This record covers a single T cell receptor (beta chain). This clonotype has a count of ten or more. Its antigen specificity is not known. Base qualities are not provided; no much larger clone lies one nucleotide away. To synthesize cDNA, template-switch 5'RACE was performed with a primer carrying a 10-nucleotide random unique molecular identifier so that each TCR transcript was tagged. Every sequencing run covered 15-18 subjects and yielded more than 160 million TCR-beta sequences. The RNeasy kit was used for extraction of total RNA. Using the KAPA Real-time Library Amplification kit, TCR-beta VDJ regions were amplified with primers for the TCR constant region and the 5'RACE anchor. A first PCR added sample indexes and Illumina adaptors, after which a second PCR increased the library yield. After Ampure bead purification, the roughly 650 bp TCR product was size-selected on a 2% E-gel SizeSelection system. Library quality was checked on a Bioanalyzer, concentration was measured with Qubit, and libraries were quantified with the Kapa Library Quantification kit before pooling. An Illumina HiSeq 2500 sequenced the libraries paired-end 2 x 150 bp. To increase sequence diversity, roughly 24-30% phiX was spiked into each library pool. The paper's data handling went like this. Quality-filtered reads were processed with the UMI-based MiGEC pipeline, which removed over 85% of raw TCR sequences during error correction. VDJ genes were aligned to IMGT germline references, and each clonotype was defined by a unique CDR3 amino acid sequence together with V-J genes. VDJtools evaluated clonal expansion, Shannon diversity and CDR3 relatedness (CalcPairwiseDistances, ClusterSamples); CLCbio workbench built phylogenetic trees. Expanded clones were defined as having at least 8 unique UMIs, based on coefficient-of-variation modelling across technical triplicates. TCRdb reprocessed the public reads (quality trimming at Q25 with fastp, clone calling with MiXCR) and kept in-frame beta chains. Rows are combined by CDR3 protein, so each entry shows the most common genes and DNA. The V and J calls, along with clone size, are taken from TCRdb and not from the paper's own processing. The sample table records around 28,000 distinct CDR3 sequences; more than 2% of these occur just once. Around 2% of the sample is taken by the ten largest.

This entry belongs to a study of neurological immune-mediated disorders (dated by TCRdb to the late 2010s). Broadly, across the study: Among the approximately 34 multiple sclerosis patients, relapsing-remitting MS accounted for about 31 and secondary progressive MS accounted for 3. The approximately 110 TCR-beta libraries included longitudinal samples, technical triplicates and paired sorted CD4+ and CD8+ T-cell subsets alongside PBMC samples. Peripheral blood TCR-beta repertoires from HTLV-I-associated myelopathy (HAM/TSP) patients, multiple sclerosis patients and healthy controls were compared by UMI-based sequencing. Of the 70 or so subjects in the cohort, about 14 were HAM/TSP patients, around 34 were multiple sclerosis patients, and about 20 were healthy controls.

The CDR3 contains 14 residues, cysteine and phenylalanine counted. Only CDR3 DNA remains: 42 bases, in frame from the first base. The V end gives up 7 bases and the J end 2 bases, leaving 8 bases in the junction not matched to a gene. Reading the germline V gene (reference sequence) gives CDR1 DFQATT and CDR2 SNEGSKA. Unsorted PBMC libraries were generated from 2 million PBMCs stored in RNAlater at -80 °C until RNA extraction. The multiple sclerosis patients were enrolled in a US clinical protocol that evaluated disease progression with magnetic resonance imaging. Peripheral blood was subjected to Ficoll-Hypaque density gradient centrifugation to isolate PBMCs, which were then cryopreserved in liquid nitrogen. Paper-wide results and their limitations: The MS cluster showed no association with clinical or MRI features, and the authors stated that larger cohorts are needed. Across subjects, expanded clones never shared an identical CDR3 amino acid sequence, which suggests that the TCR-beta repertoires in every group were private. The highest TCR clonal expansion was observed in HAM/TSP patients, whereas the lowest was observed in MS patients, even when compared with healthy controls. In a phylogenetic analysis, the repertoires of 18 out of 34 MS patients fell into a single cluster of related CDR3 sequences, pointing to a possible signature at the repertoire level.

The source is a woman in her forties or fifties with multiple sclerosis. Material for sequencing was PBMCs. The chain couples TRBV20-1 to TRBJ2-3; TRBD2 matches 8 bases in the middle. DNA sequence: TGCAGTGGCGCGCGGGGGGATTACACAGATACGCAGTATTTT. This yields the protein CSGARGDYTDTQYF.